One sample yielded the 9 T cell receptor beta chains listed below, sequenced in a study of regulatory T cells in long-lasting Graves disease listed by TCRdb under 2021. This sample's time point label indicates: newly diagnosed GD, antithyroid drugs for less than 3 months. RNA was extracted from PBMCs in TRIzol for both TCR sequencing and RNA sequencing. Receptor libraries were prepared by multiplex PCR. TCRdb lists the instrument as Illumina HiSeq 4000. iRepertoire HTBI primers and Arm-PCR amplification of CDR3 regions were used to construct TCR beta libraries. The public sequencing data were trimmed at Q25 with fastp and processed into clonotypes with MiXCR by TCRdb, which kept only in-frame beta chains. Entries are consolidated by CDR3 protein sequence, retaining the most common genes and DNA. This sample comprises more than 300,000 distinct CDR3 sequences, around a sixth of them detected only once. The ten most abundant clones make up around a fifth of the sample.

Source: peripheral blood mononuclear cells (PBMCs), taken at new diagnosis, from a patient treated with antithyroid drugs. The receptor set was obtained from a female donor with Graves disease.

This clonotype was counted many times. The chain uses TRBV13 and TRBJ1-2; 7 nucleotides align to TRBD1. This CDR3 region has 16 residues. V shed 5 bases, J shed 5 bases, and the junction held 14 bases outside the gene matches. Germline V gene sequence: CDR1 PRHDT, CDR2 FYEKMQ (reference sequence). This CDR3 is CASSPPLKTGRYGYTF. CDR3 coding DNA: TGTGCCAGCAGCCCACCCCTCAAGACAGGGAGGTATGGCTACACCTTC.

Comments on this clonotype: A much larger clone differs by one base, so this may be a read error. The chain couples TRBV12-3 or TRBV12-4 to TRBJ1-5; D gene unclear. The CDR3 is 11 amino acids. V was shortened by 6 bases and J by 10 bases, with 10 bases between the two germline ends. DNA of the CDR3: TGTGCCAGCAGCCAGACCGAACCCCAGCATTTT. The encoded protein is CASSQTEPQHF.

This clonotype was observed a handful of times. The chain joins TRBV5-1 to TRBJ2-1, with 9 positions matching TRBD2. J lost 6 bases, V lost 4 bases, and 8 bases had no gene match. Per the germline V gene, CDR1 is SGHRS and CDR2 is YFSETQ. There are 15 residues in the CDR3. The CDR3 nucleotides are TGCGCCAGCAGCCCAGGGACTAGCCCCCTCAATGAGCAGTTCTTC. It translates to CASSPGTSPLNEQFF. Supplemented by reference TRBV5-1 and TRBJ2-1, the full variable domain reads KAGVTQTPRYLIKTRGQQVTLSCSPISGHRSVSWYQQTPGQGLQFLFEYFSETQRNKGNFPGRFSGRQFSNSRSEMNVSTLELGDSALYLCASSPGTSPLNEQFFGPGTRLTVL.

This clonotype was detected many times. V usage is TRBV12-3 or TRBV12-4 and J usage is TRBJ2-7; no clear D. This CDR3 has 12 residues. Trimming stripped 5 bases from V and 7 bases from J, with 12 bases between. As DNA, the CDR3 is TGTGCCAGCAGTCCCTATTTGCCGGAGCAGTACTTC. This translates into CASSPYLPEQYF.

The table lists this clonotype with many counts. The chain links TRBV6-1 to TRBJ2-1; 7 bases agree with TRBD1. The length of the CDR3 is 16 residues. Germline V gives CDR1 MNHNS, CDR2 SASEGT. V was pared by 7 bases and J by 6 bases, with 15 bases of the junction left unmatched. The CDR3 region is CASKSLGQGEGNEQFF. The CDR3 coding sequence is TGTGCCAGCAAATCGTTGGGCCAGGGGGAAGGCAATGAGCAGTTCTTC.

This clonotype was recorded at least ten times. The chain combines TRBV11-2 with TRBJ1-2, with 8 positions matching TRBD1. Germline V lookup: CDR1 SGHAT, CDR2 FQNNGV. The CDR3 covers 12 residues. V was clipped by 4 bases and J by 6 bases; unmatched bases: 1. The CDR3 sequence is CASSWTGNGYTF. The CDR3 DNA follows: TGTGCCAGCAGCTGGACAGGGAATGGCTACACCTTC.

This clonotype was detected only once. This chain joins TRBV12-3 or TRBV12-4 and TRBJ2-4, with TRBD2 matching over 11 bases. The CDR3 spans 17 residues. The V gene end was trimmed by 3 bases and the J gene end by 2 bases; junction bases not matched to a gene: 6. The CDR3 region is CASSLPSGRFTKNIQYF. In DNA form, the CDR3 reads TGTGCCAGCAGTTTGCCTAGCGGGAGGTTTACCAAAAACATTCAGTACTTC.

As DNA, the CDR3 is TGCGCCAGCAGCTTGGATTTAGCCGGGACAGGCCCCTACAATGAGCAGTTCTTC. Its translation is CASSLDLAGTGPYNEQFF. The V and J genes are TRBV5-1 and TRBJ2-1, with 8 nucleotides matching TRBD1. Germline CDR1 SGHRS, CDR2 YFSETQ. The length of the CDR3 is 18 residues. The ends lost 0 bases at V and 2 bases at J; junction bases unmatched: 10. The full variable domain, its missing parts supplied by reference TRBV5-1 and TRBJ2-1, is KAGVTQTPRYLIKTRGQQVTLSCSPISGHRSVSWYQQTPGQGLQFLFEYFSETQRNKGNFPGRFSGRQFSNSRSEMNVSTLELGDSALYLCASSLDLAGTGPYNEQFFGPGTRLTVL.

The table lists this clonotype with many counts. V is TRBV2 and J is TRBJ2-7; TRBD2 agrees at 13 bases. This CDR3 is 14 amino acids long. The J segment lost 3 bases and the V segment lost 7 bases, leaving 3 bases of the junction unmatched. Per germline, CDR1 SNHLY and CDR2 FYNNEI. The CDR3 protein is CASTGTSGIYEQYF. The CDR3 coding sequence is TGTGCCAGCACCGGGACTAGCGGGATCTACGAGCAGTACTTC.